The entry below describes one T cell receptor (beta chain). These data belong to a study of control samples from healthy donors and cancer patients. The CDR3 contains 15 residues. The germline V gene encodes CDR1 SNHLY and CDR2 FYNNEI. J was trimmed by 7 bases and V by 1 base; bases with no gene match: 3. Repertoires were generated with immunoSEQ multiplex PCR, while TCRdb's copy carries only in-frame clones and drops some. The profile shows approximately 49,000 clones, approximately 83% of them singletons. The receptor was derived from a woman between 50 and 59 years old with lung cancer. Sequencing used PBMCs. The rearrangement links TRBV2 to TRBJ2-1; TRBD2 aligns across 11 bases. The CDR3 bases are TGTGCCAGCAGTGAAGAGGCTAGCGGGGGGAATGAGCAGTTCTTC. It encodes CASSEEASGGNEQFF. Looking up the rest from reference TRBV2 and TRBJ2-1 gives the full variable domain: EPEVTQTPSHQVTQMGQEVILRCVPISNHLYFYWYRQILGQKVEFLVSFYNNEISEKSEIFDDQFSVERPDGSNFTLKIRSTKLEDSAMYFCASSEEASGGNEQFFGPGTRLTVL.